Listed below are T cell receptor beta chains from one sample, sequenced in a study of cytomegalovirus exposure and HLA in healthy donors. Data came from immunoSEQ multiplex PCR; TCRdb stores just in-frame clones and leaves some out. The sample consists of about 130,000 clones, roughly four fifths of them appearing once. The sequencing sample was made of PBMCs. The receptor set was obtained from a woman aged 40-49 years in good health and CMV-seropositive. The CDR3 runs from the conserved cysteine through the conserved F or W. The D gene is left open where the match is weak. The size of a clone is reported for some rows only, either as once, few or many, or as a class for expanded clones.

>NA|TRBV19|NA|TRBJ1-4
TGTGCCAGCTCCCCCTGGGAGACAACTAATGAAAAACTGTTTTTT
CASSPWETTNEKLFF
>NA|TRBV4-3|NA|TRBJ2-4
TGCGCCAGCAGCCAAGATCGAAACATTCAGTACTTC
CASSQDRNIQYF
>NA|TRBV4-3|NA|TRBJ2-7
TGCGCCAGCAGCCAAGTTGGGGGGGCGACCTACGAGCAGTACTTC
CASSQVGGATYEQYF
>TRBD1|TRBV19|NA|TRBJ2-1
TGTGCCAGTCAAGACAGGGATGAGCAGTTCTTC
CASQDRDEQFF
>NA|TRBV19|NA|TRBJ1-5
TGTGCCAGTAGTCACCAGGGCGATCAGCCCCAGCATTTT
CASSHQGDQPQHF
>NA|TRBV30|NA|TRBJ2-1
TGTGCCTGGAGTGTCATCAATGAGCAGTTCTTC
CAWSVINEQFF
>TRBD2|TRBV5-1|NA|TRBJ2-5
TGCGCCAGCAGCCCGGGGACTAGCGGGGTGTCCTTCCAAGAGACCCAGTACTTC
CASSPGTSGVSFQETQYF
>NA|TRBV27|NA|TRBJ1-2
TGTGCCAGCAGTCTGACCTCAGGGGATGGCTACACCTTC
CASSLTSGDGYTF
>TRBD1|TRBV6-1|NA|TRBJ1-4
TGTGCCAGCAGGCCCGGGACAGGGCCCGAAAAACTGTTTTTT
CASRPGTGPEKLFF
>NA|TRBV7-2|NA|TRBJ1-1
TGTGCCAGCAGCTCTTACTTGAACACTGAAGCTTTCTTT
CASSSYLNTEAFF
>TRBD1|TRBV7-9|NA|TRBJ1-2
TGTGCCAGCAGCTTAATGACAGGGAACTATGGCTACACCTTC
CASSLMTGNYGYTF
>NA|TRBV7-3|NA|TRBJ2-7
TGTGCCAGCAGCTTAATCGCAGGGTACGAGCAGTACTTC
CASSLIAGYEQYF
>NA|TRBV7-9|NA|TRBJ2-7
TGTGCCAGCAGCTTAGGGACATCGACCTACGAGCAGTACTTC
CASSLGTSTYEQYF
>TRBD1|TRBV5-1|NA|TRBJ1-3
TGCGCCAGCAGTTCCCTGGAGGGGGCGAACGGAAACACCATATATTTT
CASSSLEGANGNTIYF
>TRBD1|TRBV6-1|NA|TRBJ2-5
TGTGCCAGCTACCGGGACAGGGCCGGGGAGACCCAGTACTTC
CASYRDRAGETQYF
>NA|TRBV11-2|NA|TRBJ1-1
TGTGCCAGCAGCATCAAACAGGAGGGGTCCACTGAAGCTTTCTTT
CASSIKQEGSTEAFF
>TRBD1|TRBV28|NA|TRBJ1-3
TGTGCCAGCAGTTCCGGACAGGGAACTTACACCATATATTTT
CASSSGQGTYTIYF
>TRBD1|TRBV28|NA|TRBJ2-7
TGTGCCAGCATCACAGGGACAGCGGCCTACGAGCAGTACTTC
CASITGTAAYEQYF
>NA|TRBV7-8|few|TRBJ2-7
TGTGCCAGCAGCTTAGGGTCTACCTACGAGCAGTACTTC
CASSLGSTYEQYF
>NA|TRBV10-3|NA|TRBJ1-3
TGTGCCATCAGTGAGTCAAGGGGCTCTGGAAACACCATATATTTT
CAISESRGSGNTIYF
>NA|TRBV30|once|TRBJ1-4
TGTGCCTGGAGTGACCCCCGCGGGAGGATTAATGAAAAACTGTTTTTT
CAWSDPRGRINEKLFF
>NA|TRBV30|NA|TRBJ2-7
TGTGCCTGGAGCGGATTTATGTTGGCCCAAATAAGGTCGGGCTCCTACGAGCAGTACTTC
CAWSGFMLAQIRSGSYEQYF
>NA|TRBV15|NA|TRBJ2-7
TGTGCCACCAGCAGAGATCTAGAGGGAGGCGAGCAGTACTTC
CATSRDLEGGEQYF
>NA|TRBV18|NA|TRBJ1-1
TGTGCCAGCTCAGATCCTGTTGAGGTTCCGGACACTGAAGCTTTCTTT
CASSDPVEVPDTEAFF
>NA|TRBV5-6|NA|TRBJ2-7
TGTGCCAGCAGCTTTCAGGGGCCTCGTTTCTACGAGCAGTACTTC
CASSFQGPRFYEQYF
>TRBD1|TRBV30|NA|TRBJ2-7
TGTGCGGGGACAGGGTCCAACTACGAGCAGTACTTC
CAGTGSNYEQYF
>TRBD2|TRBV7-9|NA|TRBJ2-3
TGTGCCAGCAGCCCCTACATAGCGGGAACTAGCACAGATACGCAGTATTTT
CASSPYIAGTSTDTQYF
>NA|TRBV4-3|once|TRBJ1-4
TGCGCCAGCAGCCAAGTTGGGCCAGGGTTTGCAACTAATGAAAAACTGTTTTTT
CASSQVGPGFATNEKLFF
>TRBD2|TRBV4-2|NA|TRBJ2-5
TGTGCCAGCAGCCAAGATTCGCAGTACGGGACTAGCGGGAGGGGGCAGACCCAGTACTTC
CASSQDSQYGTSGRGQTQYF
>TRBD1|TRBV6-1|once|TRBJ1-2
TGTGCCAGTAGGTCGACGGACAGGTTCTATGGCTACACCTTC
CASRSTDRFYGYTF
>NA|TRBV27|NA|TRBJ2-1
TGTGCCAGCAGTTCGTCCTGGGGGCCGGACAATGAGCAGTTCTTC
CASSSSWGPDNEQFF
>TRBD2|TRBV6-1|NA|TRBJ2-3
TGTGCCAGCAGGGGAGGGACTTTCAAGCGAGATACGCAGTATTTT
CASRGGTFKRDTQYF
>NA|TRBV5-6|NA|TRBJ2-5
TGTGCCAGCAGCAGGACTACTTTCAAAGGAGAGACCCAGTACTTC
CASSRTTFKGETQYF
>TRBD1|TRBV2|NA|TRBJ1-2
TGTGCCAGCAGTCCCGGGACAGGGGCCTCCAGGCACTATGGCTACACCTTC
CASSPGTGASRHYGYTF
>TRBD1|TRBV5-1|NA|TRBJ2-7
TGCGCCAGCAGGGGACAGGCGAGCTCCTACGAGCAGTACTTC
CASRGQASSYEQYF
>NA|TRBV4-2|NA|TRBJ2-7
TGTGCCAGCAGCCAAGTGGGAGGTTCCTACGAGCAGTACTTC
CASSQVGGSYEQYF
>NA|TRBV5-4|few|TRBJ2-7
TGTGCCAGCAGCCTTGTTTCGGGCAGGGGCTACGAGCAGTACTTC
CASSLVSGRGYEQYF
>TRBD1|TRBV12-5|NA|TRBJ1-6
TGTGCTAGTGGTTTGCCCTCGTTTCCGGGACAGGGGAATTCACCCCTCCACTTT
CASGLPSFPGQGNSPLHF
>NA|TRBV2|many|TRBJ2-2
TGTGCCAGCAGTGGACAGGCGCTGGAGACCGGGGAGCTGTTTTTT
CASSGQALETGELFF
>TRBD1|TRBV27|NA|TRBJ2-7
TGTGCCAGCAGCCCCGGGACAGGGAATATCGTGGCGAGCGAGCAGTACTTC
CASSPGTGNIVASEQYF
>NA|TRBV9|NA|TRBJ2-1
TGTGCCAGCAGCGTAGTTTCGGGTTCTGGCTCCTACAATGAGCAGTTCTTC
CASSVVSGSGSYNEQFF
>NA|TRBV11-2|NA|TRBJ2-7
TGTGCCAGCAGCTTGAGCTCCTACGAGCAGTACTTC
CASSLSSYEQYF
>TRBD2|TRBV29-1|NA|TRBJ2-1
TGCAGCGTTGTGTTCCAGCGGGGGTACAATGAGCAGTTCTTC
CSVVFQRGYNEQFF
>NA|TRBV6-5|NA|TRBJ2-3
TGTGCCAGCAGTTTATCCCGGACAGTGGAAGATACGCAGTATTTT
CASSLSRTVEDTQYF
>TRBD2|TRBV7-2|once|TRBJ2-5
TGTGCCAGCAGCTTTTCTAGCGGGGGGATTCAAGAGACCCAGTACTTC
CASSFSSGGIQETQYF
>NA|TRBV29-1|NA|TRBJ1-5
TGCAGCGTTGGGAGTGACAATCAGCCCCAGCATTTT
CSVGSDNQPQHF
>NA|TRBV6-5|NA|TRBJ2-3
TGTGCCAGCAGTTACAAGACAGGCGATACGCAGTATTTT
CASSYKTGDTQYF
>TRBD1|TRBV7-8|few|TRBJ2-7
TGTGCCAGCAGCTCCCGATGGGACAGCGGTAACGAGCAGTACTTC
CASSSRWDSGNEQYF
>TRBD2|TRBV4-1|few|TRBJ2-1
TGCGCCAGCAGCCAACCGACTAGCGGGGAGCAGTTCTTC
CASSQPTSGEQFF
>NA|TRBV5-1|NA|TRBJ2-7
TGCGCCAGCAGCTTTTCGACAGGCTACGAGCAGTACTTC
CASSFSTGYEQYF
>NA|TRBV10-1|NA|TRBJ2-7
TGCGCCAGCAGTGGTCAGAGGTTTTATGAGCAGTACTTC
CASSGQRFYEQYF
>NA|TRBV2|NA|TRBJ1-6
TGTGCCAGCAGTGAACTCCCCAGGGGCAATTCACCCCTCCACTTT
CASSELPRGNSPLHF
>NA|TRBV5-4|NA|TRBJ2-1
TGTGCCAGCAGCTTGGGAGGGATCGAGGATGAGCAGTTCTTC
CASSLGGIEDEQFF
>TRBD2|TRBV6-5|NA|TRBJ2-1
TGTGCCAGTATCCCCAGCGGGAGAGGACGGGGTGAGCAGTTCTTC
CASIPSGRGRGEQFF
>TRBD2|TRBV5-4|NA|TRBJ2-2
TGTGCCAGCAGCGGGACTAGCGGGAGGGCCGTCGGGGAGCTGTTTTTT
CASSGTSGRAVGELFF
>NA|TRBV7-9|once|TRBJ2-7
TGTGCCAGCAGCTTAGCGGACAAACTCTACTTC
CASSLADKLYF
>NA|TRBV6-1|NA|TRBJ1-2
TGTGCCAGCAGTACCCCGACAGAAAGAGGCTACACCTTC
CASSTPTERGYTF
>TRBD1|TRBV7-9|NA|TRBJ2-7
TGTGCCAGCAGCTTAACAAGACAGGGCCCCTACGAGCAGTACTTC
CASSLTRQGPYEQYF